This TCR beta chain comes out of a study of PD-L1 blockade in urothelial cancer. For the study at large: Investigators checked blood 3 weeks (second dose) and 6 weeks after treatment start. A median of roughly 140,000 T cells was found in the blood samples.

Study results and limitations: Patients with below-median pretreatment blood clonality survived longer.

Time point: pretreatment peripheral blood. Data came from immunoSEQ multiplex PCR; TCRdb stores just in-frame clones and leaves some out. The sample lists some 53,000 clones, around 74% occurring once. Trimming removed 1 base from V and 4 bases from J; junction bases left unmatched: 3. The CDR3 totals 14 residues. CDR1 SGHTA and CDR2 FQGNSA come from the germline V gene. As for this clone: Its antigen remains unidentified.

This clonotype originated in a man between 65 and 80 years old with urothelial cancer. Sequences were derived from PBMCs, sampled around atezolizumab (anti-PD-L1) treatment. The chain combines TRBV7-2 with TRBJ1-2; 7 bases map to TRBD1. CDR3 loop: CASSLGGTAYGYTF. The CDR3 DNA is TGTGCCAGCAGCTTAGGCGGGACAGCCTATGGCTACACCTTC.